In this sample, the clone carrying this T cell receptor beta chain turned up many times. This record comes from a study of spatial heterogeneity in lung cancer. Every molecule of TCR cDNA had its own unique molecular identifier. A single record per CDR3 protein comes from TCRdb applying MiXCR to the 5' RACE reads. The sample records fewer than 5,500 distinct CDR3 sequences, around 4% being singletons. The CDR3 is made up of 16 amino acids. V lost 0 bases and J 5 bases, leaving 13 bases between the germline ends. Time point: sample taken at primary tumor resection. Donation came from some 72 patients with untreated early-stage non-small cell lung cancer. No cell sorting; template was whole RNA from tumor, lung tissue or PBMC.

The sequence derives from a male donor with early-stage non-small cell lung cancer. The chain employs TRBV23-1 and TRBJ1-4, with no clear D. TRBV23-1 is an ORF, with its function uncertain. The material sequenced was normal lung tissue next to the tumor, taken at surgery. The CDR3 DNA reads as TGCGCCAGCAGTCAATCGCCCGCAGTAAGAAATGAAAAACTGTTTTTT. This sequence encodes CASSQSPAVRNEKLFF.